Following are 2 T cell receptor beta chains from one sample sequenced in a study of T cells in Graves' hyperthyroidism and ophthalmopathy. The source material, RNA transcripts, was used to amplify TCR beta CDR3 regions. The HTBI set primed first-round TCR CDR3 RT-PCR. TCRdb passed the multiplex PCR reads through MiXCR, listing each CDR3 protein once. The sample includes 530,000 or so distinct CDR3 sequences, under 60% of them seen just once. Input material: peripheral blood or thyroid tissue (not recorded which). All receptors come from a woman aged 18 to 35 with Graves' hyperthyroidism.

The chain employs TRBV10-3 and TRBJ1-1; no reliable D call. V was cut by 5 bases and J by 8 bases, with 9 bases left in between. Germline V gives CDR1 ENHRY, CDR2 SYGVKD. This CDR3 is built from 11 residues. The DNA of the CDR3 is TGTGCCATCAGTTTCACCGGGGAAGCTTTCTTT. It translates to CAISFTGEAFF.

CDR3 in amino acids: CRPKLPYNEQYF. The CDR3, as DNA: TGCAGACCAAAACTACCTTACAATGAGCAGTACTTC. The genes are TRBV20-1 and TRBJ2-7; D remains ambiguous. Per germline, CDR1 DFQATT and CDR2 SNEGSKA (reference sequence). The CDR3 length is 12 residues.